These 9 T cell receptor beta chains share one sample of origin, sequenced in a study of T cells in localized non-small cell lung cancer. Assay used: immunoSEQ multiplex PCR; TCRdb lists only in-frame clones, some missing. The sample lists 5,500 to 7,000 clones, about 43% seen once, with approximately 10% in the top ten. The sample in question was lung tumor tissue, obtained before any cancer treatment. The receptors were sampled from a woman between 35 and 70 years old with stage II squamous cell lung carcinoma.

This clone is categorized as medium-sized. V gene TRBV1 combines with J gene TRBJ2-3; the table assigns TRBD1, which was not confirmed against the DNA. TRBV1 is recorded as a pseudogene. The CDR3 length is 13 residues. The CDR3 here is CASTTTGTDTQYF. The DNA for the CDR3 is TGCGCCAGCACGACAACTGGCACAGATACGCAGTATTTT.

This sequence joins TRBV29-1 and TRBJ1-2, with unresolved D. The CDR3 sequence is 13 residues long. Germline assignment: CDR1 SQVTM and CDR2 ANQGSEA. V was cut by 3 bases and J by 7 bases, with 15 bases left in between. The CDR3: CSVEPGLRGGYTF. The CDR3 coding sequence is TGCAGCGTTGAGCCCGGGCTCCGAGGTGGCTACACCTTC.

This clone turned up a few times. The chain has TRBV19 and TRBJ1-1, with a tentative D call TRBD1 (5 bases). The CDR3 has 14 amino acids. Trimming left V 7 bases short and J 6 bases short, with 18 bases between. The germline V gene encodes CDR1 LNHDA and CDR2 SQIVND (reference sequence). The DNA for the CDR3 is TGTGCCAGTACCATCCAGGGCTCTGGGGCTGAAGCTTTCTTT. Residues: CASTIQGSGAEAFF.

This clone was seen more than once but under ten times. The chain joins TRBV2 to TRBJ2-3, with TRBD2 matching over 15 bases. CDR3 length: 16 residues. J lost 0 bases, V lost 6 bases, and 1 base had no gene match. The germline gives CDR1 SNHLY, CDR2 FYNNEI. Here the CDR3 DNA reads TGTGCCAGCAGAGGGACTAGCGGGAGGAGCACAGATACGCAGTATTTT. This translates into CASRGTSGRSTDTQYF.

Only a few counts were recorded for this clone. DNA of the CDR3: TGCGCCAGCAGCCCCGAAGAGAGGACAGGACTACTAGCCAAAAACATTCAGTACTTC. Its translation: CASSPEERTGLLAKNIQYF. The rearrangement links TRBV5-1 to TRBJ2-4; TRBD1 is a possible D gene (7 bases). Looked up from germline, CDR1 is SGHRS and CDR2 is YFSETQ. Trimming took 4 bases from V and 0 from J, leaving 23 bases between them. This CDR3 comprises 19 residues.

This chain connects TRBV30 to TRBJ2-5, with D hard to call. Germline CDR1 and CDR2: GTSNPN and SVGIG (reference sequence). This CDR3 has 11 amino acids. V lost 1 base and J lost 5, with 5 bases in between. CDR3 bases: TGTGCCTGGAGTGCCCGGGAGACCCAGTACTTC. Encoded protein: CAWSARETQYF.

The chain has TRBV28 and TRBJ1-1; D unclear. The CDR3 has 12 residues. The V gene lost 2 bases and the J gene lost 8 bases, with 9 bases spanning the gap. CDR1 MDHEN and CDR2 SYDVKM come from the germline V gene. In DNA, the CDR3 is TGTGCCAGCAGTTTAACCCAAGGGGAAGCTTTCTTT. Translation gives CASSLTQGEAFF.

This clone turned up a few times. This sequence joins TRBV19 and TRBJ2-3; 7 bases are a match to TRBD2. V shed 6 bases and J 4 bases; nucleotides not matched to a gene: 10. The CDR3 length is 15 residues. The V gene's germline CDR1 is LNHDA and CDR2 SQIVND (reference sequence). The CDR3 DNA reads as TGTGCCAGTAGAAAGAGCGCGGGAGCGCCAGATACGCAGTATTTT. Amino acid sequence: CASRKSAGAPDTQYF.

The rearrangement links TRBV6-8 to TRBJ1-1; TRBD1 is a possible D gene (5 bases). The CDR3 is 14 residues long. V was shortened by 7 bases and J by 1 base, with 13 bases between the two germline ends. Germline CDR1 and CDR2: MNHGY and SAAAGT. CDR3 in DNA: TGTGCCAGCAACCCAATTCAGGGGAACACTGAAGCTTTCTTT. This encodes CASNPIQGNTEAFF.